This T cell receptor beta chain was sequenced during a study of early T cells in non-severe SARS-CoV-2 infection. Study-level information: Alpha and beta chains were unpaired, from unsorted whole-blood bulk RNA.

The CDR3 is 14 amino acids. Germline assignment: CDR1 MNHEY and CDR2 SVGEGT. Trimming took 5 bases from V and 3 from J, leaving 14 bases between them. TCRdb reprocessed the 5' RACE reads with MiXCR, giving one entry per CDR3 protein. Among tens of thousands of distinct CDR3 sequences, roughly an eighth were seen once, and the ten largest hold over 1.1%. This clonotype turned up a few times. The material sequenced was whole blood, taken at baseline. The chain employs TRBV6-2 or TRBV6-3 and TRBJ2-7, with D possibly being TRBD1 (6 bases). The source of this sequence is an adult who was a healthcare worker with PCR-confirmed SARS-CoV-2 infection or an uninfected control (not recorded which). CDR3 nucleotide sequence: TGTGCCAGCAGTCCGCCCGGGACACACTACGAGCAGTACTTC. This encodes CASSPPGTHYEQYF.